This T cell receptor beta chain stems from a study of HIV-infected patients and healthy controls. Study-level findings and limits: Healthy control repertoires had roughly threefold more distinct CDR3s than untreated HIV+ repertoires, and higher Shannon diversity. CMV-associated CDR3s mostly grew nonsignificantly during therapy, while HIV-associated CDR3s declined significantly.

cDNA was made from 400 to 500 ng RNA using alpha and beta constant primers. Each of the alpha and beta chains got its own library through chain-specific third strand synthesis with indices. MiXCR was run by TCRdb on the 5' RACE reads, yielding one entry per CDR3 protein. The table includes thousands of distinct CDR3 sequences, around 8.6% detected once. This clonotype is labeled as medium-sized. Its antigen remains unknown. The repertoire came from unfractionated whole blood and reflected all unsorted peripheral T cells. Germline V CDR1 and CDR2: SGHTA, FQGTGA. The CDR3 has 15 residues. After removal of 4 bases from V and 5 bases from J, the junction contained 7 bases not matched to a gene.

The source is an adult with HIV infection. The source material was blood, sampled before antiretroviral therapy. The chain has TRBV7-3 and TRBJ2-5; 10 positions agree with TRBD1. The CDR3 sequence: CASSSPGTGAETQYF. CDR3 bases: TGTGCCAGCAGCTCACCCGGGACAGGGGCCGAGACCCAGTACTTC.